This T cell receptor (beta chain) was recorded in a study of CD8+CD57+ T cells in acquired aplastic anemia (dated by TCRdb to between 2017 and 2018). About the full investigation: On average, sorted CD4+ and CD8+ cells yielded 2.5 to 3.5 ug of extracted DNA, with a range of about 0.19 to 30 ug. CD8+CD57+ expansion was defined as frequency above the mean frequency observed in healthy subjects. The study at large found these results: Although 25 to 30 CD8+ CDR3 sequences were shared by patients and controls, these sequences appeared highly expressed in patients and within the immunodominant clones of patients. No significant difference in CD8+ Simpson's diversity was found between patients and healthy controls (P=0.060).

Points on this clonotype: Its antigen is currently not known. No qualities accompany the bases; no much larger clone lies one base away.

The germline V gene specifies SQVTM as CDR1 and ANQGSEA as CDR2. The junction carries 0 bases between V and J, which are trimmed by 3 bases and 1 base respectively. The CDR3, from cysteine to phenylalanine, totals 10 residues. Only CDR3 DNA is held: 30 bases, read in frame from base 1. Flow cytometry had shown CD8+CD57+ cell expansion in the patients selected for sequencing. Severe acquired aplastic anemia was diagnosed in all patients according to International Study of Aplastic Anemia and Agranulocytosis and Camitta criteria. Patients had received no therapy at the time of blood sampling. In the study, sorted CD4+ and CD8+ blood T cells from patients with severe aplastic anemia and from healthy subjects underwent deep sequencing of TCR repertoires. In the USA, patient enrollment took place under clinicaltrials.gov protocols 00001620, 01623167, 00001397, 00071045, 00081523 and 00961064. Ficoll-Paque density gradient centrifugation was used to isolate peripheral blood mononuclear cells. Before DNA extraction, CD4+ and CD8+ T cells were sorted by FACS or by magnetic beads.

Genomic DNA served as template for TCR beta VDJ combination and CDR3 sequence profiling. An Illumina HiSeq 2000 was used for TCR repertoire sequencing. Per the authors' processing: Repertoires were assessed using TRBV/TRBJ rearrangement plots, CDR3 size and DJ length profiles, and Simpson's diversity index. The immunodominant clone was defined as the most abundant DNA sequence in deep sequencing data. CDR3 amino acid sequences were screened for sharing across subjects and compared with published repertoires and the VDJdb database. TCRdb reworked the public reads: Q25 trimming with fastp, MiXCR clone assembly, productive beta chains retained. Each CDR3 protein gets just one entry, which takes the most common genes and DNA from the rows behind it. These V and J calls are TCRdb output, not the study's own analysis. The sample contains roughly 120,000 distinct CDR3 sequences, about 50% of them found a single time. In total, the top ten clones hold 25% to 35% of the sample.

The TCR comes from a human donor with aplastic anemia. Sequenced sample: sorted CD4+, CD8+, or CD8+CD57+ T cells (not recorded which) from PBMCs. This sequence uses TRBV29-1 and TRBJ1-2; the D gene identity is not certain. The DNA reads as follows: TGCAGCGTTGATAACTATGGCTACACCTTC. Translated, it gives CSVDNYGYTF.